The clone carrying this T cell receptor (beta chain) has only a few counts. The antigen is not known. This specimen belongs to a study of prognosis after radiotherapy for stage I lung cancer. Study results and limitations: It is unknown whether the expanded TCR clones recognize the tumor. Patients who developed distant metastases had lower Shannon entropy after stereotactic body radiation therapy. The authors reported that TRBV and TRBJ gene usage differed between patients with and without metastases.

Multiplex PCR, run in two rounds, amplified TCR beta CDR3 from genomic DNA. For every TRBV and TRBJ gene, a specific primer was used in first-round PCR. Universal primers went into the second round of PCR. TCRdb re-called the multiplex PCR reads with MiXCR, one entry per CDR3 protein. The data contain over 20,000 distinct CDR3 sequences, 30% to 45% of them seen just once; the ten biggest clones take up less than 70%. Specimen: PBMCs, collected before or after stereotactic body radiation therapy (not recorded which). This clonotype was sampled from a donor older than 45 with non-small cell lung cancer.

CDR3 in DNA: TGCAGTGCTAGAGATATCCAGGGGCTAGCGGGGGGGCTGGGGGAGACCCAGTACTTC. Its translation: CSARDIQGLAGGLGETQYF. J is TRBJ2-5 and V is TRBV20-1; TRBD2 matches at 12 bases. From germline, CDR1 is DFQATT and CDR2 SNEGSKA (reference sequence). The CDR3 is 19 amino acids. V dropped 0 bases and J dropped 5; count of bases not matched to a gene: 16.